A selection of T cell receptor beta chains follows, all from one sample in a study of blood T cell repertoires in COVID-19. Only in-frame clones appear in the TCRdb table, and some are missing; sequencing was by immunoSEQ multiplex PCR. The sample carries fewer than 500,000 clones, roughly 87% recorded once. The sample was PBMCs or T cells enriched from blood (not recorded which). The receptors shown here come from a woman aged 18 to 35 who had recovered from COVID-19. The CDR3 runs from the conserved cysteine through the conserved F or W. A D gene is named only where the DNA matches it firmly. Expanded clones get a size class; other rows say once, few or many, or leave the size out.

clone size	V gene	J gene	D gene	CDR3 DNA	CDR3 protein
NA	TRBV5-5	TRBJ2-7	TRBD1	TGTGCCAGCAGCCCGTGGGACAGTCTCTCCTACGAGCAGTACTTC	CASSPWDSLSYEQYF
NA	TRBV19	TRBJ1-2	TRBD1	TGTGCCAGTAGTCCCCGGGACAGGCTCTATGATGGCTACACCTTC	CASSPRDRLYDGYTF
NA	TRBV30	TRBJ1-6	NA	TGTGCCTGGGGGGGACTGGCCACCCTCCACTTT	CAWGGLATLHF
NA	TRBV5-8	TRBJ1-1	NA	TGTGCCAGCAGCTTGAGGGGCCAGAACACTGAAGCTTTCTTT	CASSLRGQNTEAFF
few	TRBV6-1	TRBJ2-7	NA	TGTGCCAGCAGTGAAGCGCTATCCGCGGTCTACGAGCAGTACTTC	CASSEALSAVYEQYF
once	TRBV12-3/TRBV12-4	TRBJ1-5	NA	TGTGCCAGCAGTTTGTCGGGTGGGCAGCCCCAGCATTTT	CASSLSGGQPQHF
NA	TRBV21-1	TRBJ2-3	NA	TGTGCCTCCAAGGGAGGGGGATTCGCAGATACGCAGTATTTT	CASKGGGFADTQYF
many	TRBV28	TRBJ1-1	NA	TGTGCCAGCAGTTTAATCTGGCAACCGAACACTGAAGCTTTCTTT	CASSLIWQPNTEAFF
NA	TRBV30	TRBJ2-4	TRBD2	TGTGCCTGGAGCACTAGCGGGGGGGTCAAATACTTC	CAWSTSGGVKYF
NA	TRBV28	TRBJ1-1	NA	TGTGCCAGCAGTCGCTCAAGTGCGGGCACTGAAGCTTTCTTT	CASSRSSAGTEAFF
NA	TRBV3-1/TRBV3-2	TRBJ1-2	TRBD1	TGTGCCAGCAGCCGAGCCCGACAGGGGGCGGCTGGCTACACCTTC	CASSRARQGAAGYTF
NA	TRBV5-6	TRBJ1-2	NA	TGTGCCAGCAGCTTGGCGGGCAGGGGAGGGAATGGCTACACCTTC	CASSLAGRGGNGYTF
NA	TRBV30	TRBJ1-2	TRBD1	TGTGCCTGGAGTGCCGGGACAGCCCCTAACTATGGCTACACCTTC	CAWSAGTAPNYGYTF
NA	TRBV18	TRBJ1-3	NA	TGTGCCAGCTCACCAGAGGGAAAGCCCGGAAACACCATATATTTT	CASSPEGKPGNTIYF
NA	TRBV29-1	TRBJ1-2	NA	TGCAGCGTTGGACAGTCAGATGGCTACACCTTC	CSVGQSDGYTF
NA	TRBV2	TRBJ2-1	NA	TGTGCCAGCAGTGTAATCTACAATGAGCAGTTCTTC	CASSVIYNEQFF
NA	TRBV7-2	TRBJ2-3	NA	TGTGCCAGCAGCTTAGCCCCGGGAGATACGCAGTATTTT	CASSLAPGDTQYF
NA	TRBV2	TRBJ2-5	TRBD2	TGTGCCAGCAGTGGGCTAGCGGGGGGGGAGACCCAGTACTTC	CASSGLAGGETQYF
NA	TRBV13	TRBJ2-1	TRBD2	TGTGCCAGCAGCACCCGGGAGATCCGGGGGGGTGAGCAGTTCTTC	CASSTREIRGGEQFF
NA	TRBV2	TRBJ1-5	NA	TGTGCCAGCAACTCTAACAATCAGCCCCAGCATTTT	CASNSNNQPQHF
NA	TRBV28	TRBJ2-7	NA	TGTGCCAGCAGTACTACACCCCAGAGGGACGAGCAGTACTTC	CASSTTPQRDEQYF
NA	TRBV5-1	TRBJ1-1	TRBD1	TGCGCCAGCAGCCCAGGGACAGTGAACACTGAAGCTTTCTTT	CASSPGTVNTEAFF
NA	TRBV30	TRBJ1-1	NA	TGTGCCTCAAAGGGGCAGCCGAACACTGAAGCTTTCTTT	CASKGQPNTEAFF
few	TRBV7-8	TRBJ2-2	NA	TGTGCCAGCAGCTTAAGCCCGCGGGGAAAGACCGGGGAGCTGTTTTTT	CASSLSPRGKTGELFF
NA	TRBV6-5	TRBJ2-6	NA	TGTGCCAGCAGAAGTGCTCGGTCTGGGGCCAACGTCCTGACTTTC	CASRSARSGANVLTF
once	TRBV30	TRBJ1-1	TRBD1	TGTGCCTGGAGTCCGGGGGACAGGTTTCCTGAAGCTTTCTTT	CAWSPGDRFPEAFF
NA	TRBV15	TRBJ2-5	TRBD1	TGTGCCACCAGCAGACGGACAGGAACCCAAGAGACCCAGTACTTC	CATSRRTGTQETQYF
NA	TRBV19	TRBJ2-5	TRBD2	TGTGCCAGTAGTCTCCGACTAGCGCGGGAGACCCAGTACTTC	CASSLRLARETQYF
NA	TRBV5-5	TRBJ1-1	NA	TGTGCCAGCAGCTTGAACCCCCTAGGCCCGAACACTGAAGCTTTCTTT	CASSLNPLGPNTEAFF
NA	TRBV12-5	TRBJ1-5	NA	TGTGCTAGTGGTCCCCCGAGTGGAGGCCTCAATCAGCCCCAGCATTTT	CASGPPSGGLNQPQHF
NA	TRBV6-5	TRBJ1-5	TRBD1	TGTGCCAGCGAGACAGGGAAGGGGCAGCCCCAGCATTTT	CASETGKGQPQHF